This T cell receptor beta chain derives from a study of human T cells and chemical hapten exposure. Study-level background: The study traced per-sample TCR yield variation mainly to small differences in pooled library volumes.

Trimming left V 6 bases short and J 7 bases short, with 13 bases between. CDR3 size: 13 residues. The germline V gene has CDR1 ENHRY and CDR2 SYGVKD. Ten or more counts support this clonotype. Its matching antigen is unknown. Time point given: patch test 2, 6 weeks after DPC sensitization. Treatment defined: therapeutic diphenylcyclopropenone sensitization with weekly scalp DPC. In TCRdb, the RACE reads were re-called with MiXCR into one record per CDR3 protein. This sample has a few hundred thousand distinct CDR3 sequences, with over 6% found just once. Findings and caveats of the study: TCRs at a frequency above 1 in 1000 stayed unchanged with DPC sensitization.

The chain has TRBV10-3 and TRBJ2-1, with a possible D match to TRBD2 (5 bases). Sequencing was performed on whole blood, taken in connection with sensitization to the hapten diphenylcyclopropenone (DPC). This clonotype originated in a woman younger than 30 with alopecia areata. Some clones in this sample may be carry-over from other donors' samples. The chain's CDR3 is CAIRIQLGNEQFF. DNA for the CDR3: TGTGCCATCAGGATACAACTAGGGAATGAGCAGTTCTTC.